This record covers a single T cell receptor beta chain. This CDR3 spans 15 amino acids. The V gene end was trimmed by 0 bases and the J gene end by 8 bases; junction bases not matched to a gene: 6. In germline, CDR1 is SGHNT, CDR2 YYREEE (reference sequence). These data are taken from a study of blood T cell repertoires in COVID-19. The data were produced by immunoSEQ multiplex PCR, yet TCRdb's version contains in-frame clones alone and is incomplete. The table has 63,000 or so clones, around 80% seen once; the top ten hold around a tenth. Sequenced input: peripheral blood. The chain employs TRBV5-4 and TRBJ2-1, with 9 bases aligning to TRBD2. The TCR comes from a human donor in a cohort sampled during active COVID-19. The CDR3 nucleotides read TGTGCCAGCAGCTTGGCGGCGGGAGGGGTCCATGAGCAGTTCTTC. Protein sequence: CASSLAAGGVHEQFF.